Following are 16 T cell receptor beta chains from one sample sequenced in a study of cytomegalovirus exposure and HLA in healthy donors (dated by TCRdb to 2015 to 2018). Library construction relied on the immunoSEQ multiplex PCR assay. For the multiplex PCR, a mixture combining 60 forward primers for TCR Vbeta segments and 13 reverse primers for TCR Jbeta segments was used. In its TCRdb copy, this immuneACCESS table keeps in-frame sequences only and misses some clones. Where compared with another copy, unresolved V genes explain less than half of these, and the others have no known cause. The sample table shows approximately 33,000 clones, and approximately 55% are seen once. The top ten hold 6.2% of the sample. The sample consisted of PBMCs. The receptors come from a woman aged 40 to 55 in good health and CMV-seropositive.

J is TRBJ1-1 and V is TRBV5-5; unclear D gene. Germline assignment: CDR1 SGHKS and CDR2 YYEKEE (reference sequence). Trimming stripped 4 bases from V and 1 base from J, with 8 bases between. The length of the CDR3 is 13 residues. The CDR3 sequence is CASSGRGNTEAFF. DNA for the CDR3: TGTGCCAGCAGCGGACGGGGGAACACTGAAGCTTTCTTT.

The V and J genes are TRBV5-1 and TRBJ1-1; 9 bases fit TRBD1. Germline V gene data show CDR1 as SGHRS and CDR2 as YFSETQ. Trimming took 4 bases from V and 7 from J; bases not matched to a gene: 8. CDR3 length: 14 residues. CDR3 DNA sequence: TGCGCCAGCAGCGTGGACAGGGGATTTGATGAAGCTTTCTTT. Amino acid sequence: CASSVDRGFDEAFF.

The rearrangement joins TRBV7-9 to TRBJ2-5, with D possibly matching TRBD2 (6 bases). The J call may not be correct, given that the DNA end is closer to TRBJ2-7. Germline V lookup: CDR1 SEHNR, CDR2 FQNEAQ (reference sequence). CDR3 length: 15 residues. CDR3 amino acids: CASTGARDSLYEQYF. The CDR3, as DNA: TGTGCCAGCACCGGGGCCCGGGACTCCCTCTACGAGCAGTACTTC.

V is TRBV28 and J is TRBJ2-3; D is ambiguous. CDR3 length: 13 amino acids. The V end was cut by 7 bases, the J end by 1 base, with 9 bases between. Germline CDR1 and CDR2: MDHEN and SYDVKM. The DNA of the CDR3 is TGTGCCAGCAATGGCGGTGGCACAGATACGCAGTATTTT. This translates into CASNGGGTDTQYF. Full variable domain (remainder filled in from reference TRBV28 and TRBJ2-3): DVKVTQSSRYLVKRTGEKVFLECVQDMDHENMFWYRQDPGLGLRLIYFSYDVKMKEKGDIPEGYSVSREKKERFSLILESASTNQTSMYLCASNGGGTDTQYFGPGTRLTVL.

The CDR3 coding sequence is TGTGCCAGCAGCCCTCTTAGCGGGGGGGGGTACGAGCAGTACTTC. It is translated as CASSPLSGGGYEQYF. V is TRBV7-2 and J is TRBJ2-7; 11 bases line up with TRBD2. Germline V lookup: CDR1 SGHTA, CDR2 FQGNSA. Trimming removed 5 bases from V and 4 bases from J; junction bases left unmatched: 7. CDR3 size: 15 residues. Using reference TRBV7-2 and TRBJ2-7 for the parts outside the CDR3, the full variable domain is GAGVSQSPSNKVTEKGKDVELRCDPISGHTALYWYRQSLGQGLEFLIYFQGNSAPDKSGLPSDRFSAERTGGSVSTLTIQRTQQEDSAVYLCASSPLSGGGYEQYFGPGTRLTVT.

The chain carries TRBV11-1 and TRBJ2-1; 7 bases match TRBD1. Per germline, CDR1 SGHAT and CDR2 FQDESV (reference sequence). J was trimmed by 4 bases and V by 0 bases; bases with no gene match: 3. CDR3 length: 15 residues. The CDR3 coding sequence is TGTGCCAGCAGCTTAGCCGGGACAGAATACAATGAGCAGTTCTTC. Protein: CASSLAGTEYNEQFF.

In this sample, this clone is medium-sized (0.01 to 0.1%). This sequence joins TRBV4-1 and TRBJ2-6, with TRBD2 identical over 9 bases. Germline trimming cut 0 bases from V and 0 bases from J; bases unmatched to any gene: 3. This CDR3 has 18 amino acids. Germline V gives CDR1 MGHRA, CDR2 YSYEKL. Here the CDR3 reads CASSQEGSGSSGANVLTF. The CDR3 nucleotides read TGCGCCAGCAGCCAAGAAGGTAGCGGGAGCTCTGGGGCCAACGTCCTGACTTTC.

The chain joins TRBV5-8 to TRBJ2-5; 9 nucleotides agree with TRBD1. The V gene end was trimmed by 4 bases and the J gene end by 2 bases; junction bases not matched to a gene: 6. Germline CDR1 reads SGHTS; CDR2 reads YDEGEE. The CDR3 has 15 amino acids. The CDR3 loop is CASSRRGQGQETQYF. The CDR3, as DNA: TGTGCCAGCAGCCGAAGGGGACAGGGTCAAGAGACCCAGTACTTC. Full variable domain (outside the CDR3, taken from reference TRBV5-8 and TRBJ2-5): EAGVTQSPTHLIKTRGQQATLRCSPISGHTSVYWYQQALGLGLQFLLWYDEGEERNRGNFPPRFSGRQFPNYSSELNVNALELEDSALYLCASSRRGQGQETQYFGPGTRLLVL.

This clone occurred a few times. The V and J genes are TRBV7-9 and TRBJ1-1, with D tentatively TRBD1 (5 bases). V was shortened by 0 bases and J by 6 bases, with 8 bases between the two germline ends. Germline V CDR1 and CDR2: SEHNR, FQNEAQ (reference sequence). This CDR3 has 13 amino acids. For the CDR3, the DNA is TGTGCCAGCAGCTTAGCCGGGGGGTCTGAAGCTTTCTTT. It codes for CASSLAGGSEAFF.

The chain uses TRBV6-6 and TRBJ1-2, with 9 bases aligning to TRBD1. The CDR3 length is 15 residues. Trimming took 5 bases from V and 4 from J; bases not matched to a gene: 8. Looked up from germline, CDR1 is MNHNY and CDR2 is SVGAGI (reference sequence). CDR3 in amino acids: CASSTGQGTGYGYTF. The CDR3 nucleotides are TGTGCCAGCAGTACAGGACAGGGGACCGGCTATGGCTACACCTTC.

The chain couples TRBV29-1 to TRBJ1-5, with 12 bases aligning to TRBD1. Germline CDR1 SQVTM, CDR2 ANQGSEA. The V segment lost 6 bases and the J segment 2 bases; nucleotides outside the gene matches: 11. The length of the CDR3 is 17 residues. CDR3 region: CSVATGTGGEGNQPQHF. The DNA of the CDR3 is TGCAGCGTCGCGACCGGGACAGGGGGCGAGGGCAATCAGCCCCAGCATTTT.

The rearrangement links TRBV6-5 to TRBJ1-3, with 8 bases fitting TRBD1. Unmatched junction bases numbered 3, after V lost 2 bases and J lost 0 bases. The CDR3 consists of 16 residues. Germline CDR1 is MNHEY and CDR2 is SVGAGI. The CDR3 DNA reads as TGTGCCAGCAGTTACCACACAGGGGGCTCTGGAAACACCATATATTTT. It encodes CASSYHTGGSGNTIYF.

This clone was found a few times. This chain connects TRBV11-2 to TRBJ2-3, with D possibly matching TRBD2 (6 bases). V dropped 2 bases and J dropped 2 bases, with 11 bases sitting between them. CDR1 is SGHAT and CDR2 is FQNNGV in the germline V gene. The CDR3 has 15 amino acids. The CDR3 sequence: CASSLRAGLTDTQYF. CDR3 bases: TGTGCCAGCAGCTTAAGGGCGGGGCTCACAGATACGCAGTATTTT.

The chain uses TRBV4-1 and TRBJ2-1; 7 bases line up with TRBD2. Germline assignment: CDR1 MGHRA and CDR2 YSYEKL. The CDR3 is 14 residues long. The V gene end was trimmed by 2 bases and the J gene end by 5 bases; junction bases not matched to a gene: 3. The CDR3 loop is CASSQWGGDNEQFF. CDR3 nucleotide sequence: TGCGCCAGCAGCCAATGGGGGGGGGACAATGAGCAGTTCTTC.

This sequence joins TRBV30 and TRBJ1-6, with 7 bases identical to TRBD1. Germline V gene sequence: CDR1 GTSNPN, CDR2 SVGIG (reference sequence). The ends lost 7 bases at V and 4 bases at J; junction bases unmatched: 10. The CDR3 is made up of 15 amino acids. The CDR3 protein is CALTTGERYNSPLHF. CDR3 coding DNA: TGTGCCTTGACAACAGGGGAAAGATATAATTCACCCCTCCACTTT.

The V call is TRBV6-6, the J call TRBJ2-1, with 8 bases lining up with TRBD1. Germline trimming cut 4 bases from V and 4 bases from J; bases unmatched to any gene: 6. Looked up from germline, CDR1 is MNHNY and CDR2 is SVGAGI (reference sequence). The CDR3 is made up of 15 amino acids. Here the CDR3 reads CASSSLTGDYNEQFF. CDR3 DNA sequence: TGTGCCAGCAGTTCGTTGACAGGGGATTACAATGAGCAGTTCTTC.